This TCR beta chain was found in a study of T cells in Graves' hyperthyroidism and ophthalmopathy. Study conclusions and caveats: Blood also carried most thyroid clonotypes expanded above 0.001. Ophthalmopathy cases were set apart from stable hyperthyroidism by a 13 V-J model.

This clonotype was detected many times. Its antigen remains unidentified. Clinical symptoms, serum thyroxine and TRAb, thyroid ultrasound and orbital computed tomography were used for the diagnoses. Amplified TCR beta CDR3 regions derived from RNA transcripts. TCR CDR3 regions were first amplified by RT-PCR with HTBI primers. TCRdb redid the calling of the multiplex PCR reads with MiXCR, one entry per CDR3 protein. The sample has 550,000 to 700,000 distinct CDR3 sequences, about 14% seen once. Germline V gene sequence: CDR1 SNHLY, CDR2 FYNNEI. The junction had 4 bases not matched to a gene; V was cut back by 4 bases and J by 3 bases. The length of the CDR3 is 14 residues.

This chain uses TRBV2 with TRBJ2-7, with 9 bases that match TRBD2. The sequence came from a woman between 40 and 50 years old with Graves' ophthalmopathy. The sequencing input was blood. The DNA for the CDR3 is TGTGCCAGCAGTGTAGCAGCGGGAGGCTACGAGCAGTACTTC. Amino acid sequence: CASSVAAGGYEQYF. Based on the CDR3 plus reference TRBV2 and TRBJ2-7, the full variable domain is EPEVTQTPSHQVTQMGQEVILRCVPISNHLYFYWYRQILGQKVEFLVSFYNNEISEKSEIFDDQFSVERPDGSNFTLKIRSTKLEDSAMYFCASSVAAGGYEQYFGPGTRLTVT.